The 4 T cell receptor beta chains reported below all come from one sample, sequenced in a study of cytomegalovirus exposure and HLA in healthy donors. The study ran its PCR with 60 Vbeta and 13 Jbeta primers. The assay was immunoSEQ multiplex PCR, and TCRdb's table has in-frame clones only and misses some. The data contain approximately 97,000 clones, 79% of them seen just once; the ten biggest clones take up approximately 3.3%. The specimen was PBMCs. The source of these receptors is a male donor in good health and CMV-seropositive.

This chain links TRBV19 with TRBJ2-6; 8 nucleotides line up with TRBD1. Germline values: CDR1 LNHDA, CDR2 SQIVND (reference sequence). Trimming removed 1 base from V and 4 bases from J; junction bases left unmatched: 9. This CDR3 is built from 18 residues. CDR3 DNA: TGTGCCAGTAGTATAGCGGCAGGGGGCGCCCCCGGGGCCAACGTCCTGACTTTC. It is translated as CASSIAAGGAPGANVLTF.

This chain uses TRBV9 with TRBJ1-2; 7 nucleotides line up with TRBD1. The CDR3 loop spans 14 amino acids. Germline CDR1 reads SGDLS; CDR2 reads YYNGEE. Unmatched junction bases numbered 7, after V lost 4 bases and J lost 4 bases. CDR3 amino acids: CASSQQGFGYGYTF. The CDR3 DNA reads as TGTGCCAGCAGCCAACAGGGGTTCGGCTATGGCTACACCTTC.

This clone has a handful of counts. V usage is TRBV4-3 and J usage is TRBJ1-1; D call uncertain. The V gene lost 2 bases and the J gene lost 2 bases, with 15 bases spanning the gap. The CDR3 is 16 residues long. CDR1 is LGHNA, CDR2 YSLEER, per germline. Here the CDR3 reads CASSQSAVGRNTEAFF. DNA for the CDR3: TGCGCCAGCAGCCAATCGGCAGTGGGCCGAAACACTGAAGCTTTCTTT.

The rearrangement links TRBV5-4 to TRBJ1-2, with TRBD1 identical over 7 bases. V shed 2 bases, J shed 6 bases, and the junction held 10 bases outside the gene matches. The CDR3 contains 15 residues. The germline gives CDR1 SGHNT, CDR2 YYREEE (reference sequence). The CDR3 nucleotides are TGTGCCAGCAGCTTCCCTAGCGGGGACAGCAATGGCTACACCTTC. It yields the protein CASSFPSGDSNGYTF.